This TCR beta chain was documented in a study of graft-versus-host responses after intestinal transplantation. At the level of the study: Each patient got anti-thymocyte globulin induction, then tacrolimus and steroids for around three years.

This clone has just one count. Its antigen is as yet unknown. This sample includes further DNA sequences coding for the same CDR3. The repertoire was sequenced with immunoSEQ multiplex PCR; TCRdb's copy has only in-frame clones and lacks some. The sample records fewer than 130,000 clones, 80% to 95% being singletons. CDR1 and CDR2 from the germline V gene are SGDLS and YYNGEE. The V gene lost 5 bases and the J gene lost 1 base, with 6 bases spanning the gap. This CDR3 spans 13 amino acids. The receptor was derived from a human donor who received an intestinal transplant. The sequencing used unstimulated CD8+ T cells sorted from spleen or lymph node cells, collected before intestinal transplant. The chain combines TRBV9 with TRBJ2-2; TRBD1 or TRBD2 may be the D gene (5 bases each). The CDR3 protein is CASSGGNTGELFF. CDR3 nucleotide sequence: TGTGCCAGCAGTGGGGGGAACACCGGGGAGCTGTTTTTT.